These T cell receptor beta chains were read from a single sample in a study of CD8 T cells in ankylosing spondylitis. TCRdb itself ran the 5' RACE reads through MiXCR, one entry per CDR3 protein. The repertoire holds a few hundred thousand distinct CDR3 sequences, with approximately 20% as singletons. Sequencing was done on a sample of blood, either unsorted or a sorted T cell fraction (not recorded which). The receptors were gathered from a male donor with ankylosing spondylitis. The CDR3 runs from the conserved cysteine through the conserved F or W. The D gene is left open where the match is weak. Size values are once, few and many counts, or a class for expanded clones, and some rows have none.

length,J,D,V,size,DNA,CDR3
15,TRBJ2-1,TRBD2,TRBV9,many,TGTGCCAGCAGCGTGCTAGCGGGATCCTACAATGAGCAGTTCTTC,CASSVLAGSYNEQFF
20,TRBJ2-7,-,TRBV4-3,-,TGCGCCAGCAGCCAAGATTATTTGGCAGGGCCCTCCAGGAGCTCCTACGAGCAGTACTTC,CASSQDYLAGPSRSSYEQYF
12,TRBJ2-1,TRBD2,TRBV12-3/TRBV12-4,many,TGTGCCAGCAGGAGACTAGCTTATGAGCAGTTCTTC,CASRRLAYEQFF
15,TRBJ1-4,TRBD1,TRBV7-8,-,TGTGCCAGCAGCCCACCGACAGGGAGTAATGAAAAACTGTTTTTT,CASSPPTGSNEKLFF
13,TRBJ2-7,-,TRBV12-3/TRBV12-4,many,TGTGCCAGCAGTCCCCGACAAATCTACGAGCAGTACTTC,CASSPRQIYEQYF
15,TRBJ2-1,-,TRBV28,once,TGTGCCAGCAGTTTTTCGGGGGCCTCCCACAATGAGCAGTTCTTC,CASSFSGASHNEQFF
13,TRBJ2-2,-,TRBV7-9,-,TGTGCCAGCGGCGGGCTGAACACCGGGGAGCTGTTTTTT,CASGGLNTGELFF
14,TRBJ1-6,-,TRBV20-1,-,TGCAGTGCTAGAGGGGACCGACCCCATTCACCCCTCCACTTT,CSARGDRPHSPLHF
17,TRBJ2-1,-,TRBV7-3,many,TGTGCCAGCAGCCTACTTCCTCTCCAAAGCTCCTACAATGAGCAGTTCTTC,CASSLLPLQSSYNEQFF
16,TRBJ1-2,TRBD1,TRBV6-1,few,TGTGCCAGCAGGGGACAGGCAGTCACAGCTAACTATGGCTACACCTTC,CASRGQAVTANYGYTF
14,TRBJ2-3,-,TRBV20-1,few,TGCAGTGCTGGGGTGCTAGAGGGCACAGATACGCAGTATTTT,CSAGVLEGTDTQYF
14,TRBJ1-1,TRBD1,TRBV20-1,-,TGCAGTGCCTCCGGGAGACAGGGCCGAACTGAAGCTTTCTTT,CSASGRQGRTEAFF
15,TRBJ2-1,TRBD1,TRBV3-1,-,TGTGCCAGCAGCCAAACCGGGACAGGGGAAAATGAGCAGTTCTTC,CASSQTGTGENEQFF
15,TRBJ2-1,TRBD1,TRBV7-9,few,TGTGCCAGCACTCCACCGGGACAGGGGGACAATGAGCAGTTCTTC,CASTPPGQGDNEQFF
14,TRBJ1-3,-,TRBV20-1,few,TGCAGTGCTAGTGTCCCCCTCGGTGGAAACACCATATATTTT,CSASVPLGGNTIYF
15,TRBJ1-1,TRBD1,TRBV7-2,-,TGTGCCAGCAGCCCACAGGGGAGCATGAACACTGAAGCTTTCTTT,CASSPQGSMNTEAFF
16,TRBJ2-2,TRBD1,TRBV9,few,TGTGCCAGCAGCGCAACCCCCGGACAGGTACCCGGGGAGCTGTTTTTT,CASSATPGQVPGELFF
15,TRBJ1-5,-,TRBV27,few,TGTGCCAGCAGTTTCGGGGGCGTTGTCAATCAGCCCCAGCATTTT,CASSFGGVVNQPQHF
16,TRBJ2-3,-,TRBV5-1,many,TGCGCCAGTAAGACCCGGACAGCTGCTAGCACAGATACGCAGTATTTT,CASKTRTAASTDTQYF
11,TRBJ1-1,-,TRBV2,few,TGTGCCAGCAGTGCCAGCACTGAAGCTTTCTTT,CASSASTEAFF
14,TRBJ2-5,-,TRBV4-1,-,TGCGCCAGCAGCCAAGATTGGGCTGTGGAGACCCAGTACTTC,CASSQDWAVETQYF
15,TRBJ1-2,-,TRBV6-1,few,TGTGCCAGCAGTCCCCCCATGATAAAGACATATGGCTACACCTTC,CASSPPMIKTYGYTF
14,TRBJ1-1,-,TRBV5-1,many,TGCGCCACCTCGGACTCGGGTGTTGTCACTGAAGCTTTCTTT,CATSDSGVVTEAFF